Following are 23 T cell receptor beta chains from one sample sequenced in a study of T cell responses to AZD1222 COVID-19 vaccine listed by TCRdb under 2021. The library was built by means of the immunoSEQ multiplex PCR assay. TCRdb stores this immuneACCESS table with in-frame sequences only. Part of the clones is absent; in the studies checked, under half of the shortfall reflects unresolved V genes, and no reason is known for the rest. In this sample the table shows around 130,000 clones, about 94% of which occur a single time. Around 0.91% of the sample lies in the top ten. The time point label, read with the paper, signifies: baseline before first vaccination. The source was peripheral blood, collected on day 0 of AZD1222 vaccination. Receptors originate from an adult in good health.

The rearrangement links TRBV5-1 to TRBJ2-2, with 7 bases identical to TRBD2. Unmatched junction bases numbered 8, after V lost 2 bases and J lost 4 bases. Germline CDR1 reads SGHRS; CDR2 reads YFSETQ. The CDR3 is 16 amino acids. CDR3 sequence reads: CASSFVVAGRTGELFF. The CDR3 coding sequence is TGCGCCAGCAGCTTTGTCGTAGCGGGCCGCACCGGGGAGCTGTTTTTT.

The rearrangement joins TRBV2 to TRBJ1-2, with D unclear. The CDR3 loop spans 12 amino acids. CDR1 is SNHLY and CDR2 is FYNNEI in the germline V gene. Trimming pared 0 bases from V and 3 bases from J, leaving 2 bases between. CDR3 bases: TGTGCCAGCAGTGAAGCGTACTATGGCTACACCTTC. Its translation: CASSEAYYGYTF.

V usage is TRBV2 and J usage is TRBJ1-6; no clear D. CDR1 is SNHLY, CDR2 FYNNEI, per germline. The CDR3 length is 17 residues. The V and J ends lost 6 bases and 0 bases respectively, with 15 bases between them. The CDR3 DNA follows: TGTGCCAGCAGCGCTTCGGTCGTTAGCTCCTATAATTCACCCCTCCACTTT. It translates to CASSASVVSSYNSPLHF.

The chain is built from TRBV7-8 and TRBJ1-2, with 10 positions matching TRBD1. Germline V CDR1 and CDR2: SGHVS, FQNEAQ. Trimming took 3 bases from V and 3 from J; bases not matched to a gene: 7. CDR3 size: 16 residues. In DNA, the CDR3 is TGTGCCAGCAGCTTTAGACCGGGACAGGGGTACTATGGCTACACCTTC. It translates to CASSFRPGQGYYGYTF.

This chain connects TRBV18 to TRBJ1-3; TRBD1 is a possible D gene (5 bases). Germline values: CDR1 KGHSH, CDR2 LQKENI. CDR3 length: 17 amino acids. Trimming took off 2 bases at V and 0 bases at J, with 14 bases between the two ends. The CDR3 nucleotides are TGTGCCAGCTCACCAATCAGGGTGCGGGGCTCTGGAAACACCATATATTTT. It encodes CASSPIRVRGSGNTIYF.

The chain employs TRBV19 and TRBJ2-1; 9 bases match TRBD1. This CDR3 comprises 16 residues. CDR1 is LNHDA, CDR2 SQIVND, per germline (reference sequence). The V gene end was trimmed by 3 bases and the J gene end by 5 bases; junction bases not matched to a gene: 8. DNA of the CDR3: TGTGCCAGTAGTATTATCCGGGACAGGGTCGACAATGAGCAGTTCTTC. Its protein product is CASSIIRDRVDNEQFF.

This clone has only one observation. The rearrangement links TRBV19 to TRBJ2-7; TRBD2 agrees at 7 bases. The CDR3 is made up of 13 amino acids. Germline V CDR1 and CDR2: LNHDA, SQIVND (reference sequence). Trimming cost V 4 bases and J 2 bases; bases outside gene matches: 2. The CDR3 here is CASSRRGTYEQYF. CDR3 coding DNA: TGTGCCAGTAGTAGGCGGGGGACCTACGAGCAGTACTTC.

The chain has TRBV7-6 and TRBJ2-7; the match to TRBD1 covers 9 bases. Germline V gene data show CDR1 as SGHVS and CDR2 as FNYEAQ. The CDR3 has 16 residues. Germline trimming cut 2 bases from V and 2 bases from J; bases unmatched to any gene: 7. The CDR3 DNA follows: TGTGCCAGCAGCTTATATGAAGGGACAGGGCCCTACGAGCAGTACTTC. Translation: CASSLYEGTGPYEQYF.

This clone appeared a single time. The chain joins TRBV19 to TRBJ2-3, with 11 bases that match TRBD2. Trimming removed 5 bases from V and 0 bases from J; junction bases left unmatched: 16. Germline-derived CDR1 and CDR2 are LNHDA and SQIVND (reference sequence). CDR3 length equals 20 residues. CDR3 in DNA: TGTGCCAGTAGTGTACTAGCGGGGGAAGGGGCACCCTTTAGCACAGATACGCAGTATTTT. It encodes CASSVLAGEGAPFSTDTQYF.

The V call is TRBV19, the J call TRBJ1-5; 8 positions agree with TRBD1. Germline V gene sequence: CDR1 LNHDA, CDR2 SQIVND (reference sequence). The CDR3 sequence is 14 residues long. V lost 8 bases and J lost 4; bases outside the gene matches: 7. CDR3 loop: CASAQTGANQPQHF. The CDR3 DNA sequence: TGTGCCAGTGCCCAGACAGGGGCAAATCAGCCCCAGCATTTT.

V and J are TRBV30 and TRBJ1-2; no clear D. The V gene lost 0 bases and the J gene lost 0 bases, with 14 bases spanning the gap. Germline V lookup: CDR1 GTSNPN, CDR2 SVGIG (reference sequence). The CDR3 loop spans 16 amino acids. The CDR3 here is CAWSVMSKQANYGYTF. The DNA of the CDR3 is TGTGCCTGGAGTGTAATGAGTAAGCAAGCTAACTATGGCTACACCTTC.

This clone was detected once. The gene calls are TRBV5-1 and TRBJ1-1; TRBD1 matches at 9 bases. The junction had 5 bases not matched to a gene; V was cut back by 4 bases and J by 4 bases. CDR3 length: 14 amino acids. Per the germline V gene, CDR1 is SGHRS and CDR2 is YFSETQ. The DNA for the CDR3 is TGCGCCAGCAGCAGGACAGGGGAAGGCACTGAAGCTTTCTTT. Protein sequence: CASSRTGEGTEAFF.

The CDR3 is CASSLPAGVPTDTQYF. The CDR3 nucleotides read TGTGCCAGCAGCTTGCCAGCGGGGGTTCCCACAGATACGCAGTATTTT. This chain joins TRBV5-6 and TRBJ2-3; 8 bases align to TRBD2. CDR3 length equals 16 residues. V trimming: 1 base; J trimming: 2 bases; junction bases outside the gene matches: 6. Germline V CDR1 and CDR2: SGHDT, YYEEEE. The complete variable domain, with remaining parts taken from reference TRBV5-6 and TRBJ2-3, reads DAGVTQSPTHLIKTRGQQVTLRCSPKSGHDTVSWYQQALGQGPQFIFQYYEEEERQRGNFPDRFSGHQFPNYSSELNVNALLLGDSALYLCASSLPAGVPTDTQYFGPGTRLTVL.

This clone was detected once. V usage is TRBV19 and J usage is TRBJ2-5, with a weak D call TRBD2 (5 bases). The CDR3 is 13 residues long. With 6 bases removed from V and 4 bases from J, the gap between germline ends came to 12 bases. Germline V gene lookup returns CDR1 LNHDA and CDR2 SQIVND (reference sequence). CDR3 in amino acids: CASRPEGRETQYF. Here the CDR3 DNA reads TGTGCCAGTAGGCCCGAGGGTAGAGAGACCCAGTACTTC. The entire variable domain, with the rest obtained from reference TRBV19 and TRBJ2-5, is as follows: DGGITQSPKYLFRKEGQNVTLSCEQNLNHDAMYWYRQDPGQGLRLIYYSQIVNDFQKGDIAEGYSVSREKKESFPLTVTSAQKNPTAFYLCASRPEGRETQYFGPGTRLLVL.

J is TRBJ1-5 and V is TRBV18, with TRBD1 as a possible D gene (6 bases). The CDR3 totals 13 residues. Germline CDR1 reads KGHSH; CDR2 reads LQKENI. Trimming cost V 6 bases and J 5 bases, with 11 bases left between them. CDR3: CASSLDSDQPQHF. The CDR3 region has the DNA TGTGCCAGCTCCCTGGACAGCGATCAGCCCCAGCATTTT.

The genes are TRBV2 and TRBJ1-1; D remains unclear. CDR3 length: 13 amino acids. Germline V gives CDR1 SNHLY, CDR2 FYNNEI. With 3 bases removed from V and 6 bases from J, the gap between germline ends came to 11 bases. The CDR3 sequence is CASSEENRSEAFF. As DNA, the CDR3 is TGTGCCAGCAGTGAGGAAAACCGATCTGAAGCTTTCTTT.

The chain joins TRBV18 to TRBJ2-7; D is possibly TRBD1 (5 bases). Trimming took 1 base from V and 9 from J, leaving 13 bases between them. There are 13 residues in the CDR3. Germline V gene sequence: CDR1 KGHSH, CDR2 LQKENI. The chain's CDR3 is CASSPRGPSRQYF. The CDR3 nucleotides read TGTGCCAGCTCACCACGGGGCCCCTCTCGGCAGTACTTC.

The gene calls are TRBV7-9 and TRBJ1-4; no clear D gene. The germline CDR1 and CDR2 sequences are SEHNR and FQNEAQ (reference sequence). V lost 5 bases and J lost 0, with 7 bases in between. The CDR3 is 14 amino acids. The CDR3 sequence is CASSPGTTNEKLFF. The CDR3 nucleotides are TGTGCCAGCAGCCCCGGTACAACTAATGAAAAACTGTTTTTT.

This chain uses TRBV9 with TRBJ2-5; D is unresolved. The germline gives CDR1 SGDLS, CDR2 YYNGEE. This CDR3 region has 13 residues. V lost 0 bases and J 4 bases, leaving 7 bases between the germline ends. This CDR3 is CASSVDPGETQYF. The CDR3 nucleotides read TGTGCCAGCAGCGTAGACCCCGGAGAGACCCAGTACTTC.

This clone was seen just once. The V gene is TRBV29-1, the J gene TRBJ1-2; D might be TRBD1 (5 bases). The CDR3 sequence is 17 residues long. V lost 0 bases and J 2 bases, leaving 19 bases between the germline ends. The V gene's germline CDR1 is SQVTM and CDR2 ANQGSEA. CDR3 loop: CSVEDRGSAGQNYGYTF. CDR3 DNA sequence: TGCAGCGTTGAAGATCGAGGGTCGGCAGGACAAAACTATGGCTACACCTTC.

V usage is TRBV10-2 and J usage is TRBJ1-1; tentatively, D is TRBD1 (6 bases). In germline, CDR1 is WSHSY, CDR2 SAAADI. V lost 5 bases to trimming and J lost 1 base, with 11 bases between them. The CDR3 totals 14 residues. CDR3 in DNA: TGCGCCAGCAGTTGGGGGGGCAGGAACACTGAAGCTTTCTTT. Amino acid sequence: CASSWGGRNTEAFF.

The J gene is TRBJ2-3, the V gene TRBV20-1; D call uncertain. The CDR3 is 11 residues long. V was clipped by 8 bases and J by 0 bases, with 6 bases between them. Germline V CDR1 and CDR2: DFQATT, SNEGSKA (reference sequence). The CDR3 region is CSKASTDTQYF. CDR3 DNA: TGCAGTAAAGCGAGCACAGATACGCAGTATTTT.

The chain recombines TRBV9 with TRBJ1-3, with D possibly being TRBD1 (5 bases). Germline V gives CDR1 SGDLS, CDR2 YYNGEE. Trimming stripped 7 bases from V and 3 bases from J, with 11 bases between. This CDR3 is 13 amino acids long. In nucleotides, the CDR3 is TGTGCCAGCCAAGGGGCAGTTGGAAACACCATATATTTT. Protein: CASQGAVGNTIYF.